The next 25 T cell receptor beta chains were all read from a single sample in a study of cytomegalovirus exposure and HLA in healthy donors. Assay: immunoSEQ multiplex PCR; the TCRdb copy retains only in-frame clones and omits some. The sample has about 75,000 clones, around four fifths seen once; the top ten hold 3%. Sequenced material: PBMCs. These receptors originate from a man in his thirties or forties in good health and CMV-seronegative.

This clone was counted between two and nine times. The rearrangement joins TRBV19 to TRBJ2-7; 9 nucleotides align to TRBD2. The CDR3 spans 15 residues. The trim removed 3 bases at V and 4 bases at J, leaving 7 bases unmatched. In germline, CDR1 is LNHDA, CDR2 SQIVND (reference sequence). The CDR3 sequence: CASSIALAGRYEQYV. DNA for the CDR3: TGTGCCAGTAGTATCGCACTAGCGGGTAGGTACGAGCAGTACGTC.

The chain carries TRBV6-6 and TRBJ1-2, with D unclear. This CDR3 is built from 13 residues. Deletions cut 5 bases from V and 4 bases from J, with 11 bases between. Germline lookup yields CDR1 MNHNY and CDR2 SVGAGI (reference sequence). The CDR3 DNA reads as TGTGCCAGCAGTCTCGAGGTTTTCTATGGCTACACCTTC. Translated: CASSLEVFYGYTF.

V and J are TRBV9 and TRBJ1-1; D uncertain. CDR3 length equals 13 residues. The germline V gene has CDR1 SGDLS and CDR2 YYNGEE. Trimming cost V 4 bases and J 7 bases, with 14 bases left between them. In nucleotides, the CDR3 is TGTGCCAGCAGCCGAGGTGGAGGCGGTGAAGCTTTCTTT. The encoded protein is CASSRGGGGEAFF.

The chain carries TRBV28 and TRBJ2-3; 9 bases are a match to TRBD1. The germline V gene has CDR1 MDHEN and CDR2 SYDVKM. V trimming: 3 bases; J trimming: 3 bases; junction bases outside the gene matches: 4. The CDR3 sequence is 15 residues long. CDR3 DNA: TGTGCCAGCAGTTTGGAGGGACAGGGTACAGATACGCAGTATTTT. It encodes CASSLEGQGTDTQYF. The full variable domain, rest sourced from reference TRBV28 and TRBJ2-3, is DVKVTQSSRYLVKRTGEKVFLECVQDMDHENMFWYRQDPGLGLRLIYFSYDVKMKEKGDIPEGYSVSREKKERFSLILESASTNQTSMYLCASSLEGQGTDTQYFGPGTRLTVL.

V usage is TRBV11-2 and J usage is TRBJ1-2, with a possible D match to TRBD1 (5 bases). This CDR3 is 15 amino acids long. Looked up from germline, CDR1 is SGHAT and CDR2 is FQNNGV. The ends were cut back, 3 bases at V and 1 base at J, with 12 bases in the middle. The CDR3 DNA reads TGTGCCAGCAGCTTTTCACAGGACCTTAACTATGGCTACACCTTC. Protein product: CASSFSQDLNYGYTF.

V gene TRBV27 combines with J gene TRBJ1-5, with 9 positions matching TRBD1. Looked up from germline, CDR1 is MNHEY and CDR2 is SMNVEV (reference sequence). J gave up 4 bases and V 2 bases, and 0 bases lay outside the gene matches. The CDR3 extends over 14 amino acids. In nucleotides, the CDR3 is TGTGCCAGCAGTTTAGGGACAGGGAATCAGCCCCAGCATTTT. Amino acid sequence: CASSLGTGNQPQHF.

V and J are TRBV6-4 and TRBJ2-1, with 7 bases lining up with TRBD2. The CDR3 is 16 residues long. Germline V gives CDR1 MRHNA, CDR2 SNTAGT. Germline trimming cut 0 bases from V and 6 bases from J; bases unmatched to any gene: 8. The CDR3 DNA reads as TGTGCCAGCAGTGACTCTGAGGGGACTACATCCAATGAGCAGTTCTTC. This codes for CASSDSEGTTSNEQFF.

The CDR3: CASTNRDRGGEQYF. In DNA, the CDR3 is TGTGCCAGCACCAACCGGGACAGGGGAGGCGAGCAGTACTTC. The chain couples TRBV27 to TRBJ2-7; 10 nucleotides align to TRBD1. The length of the CDR3 is 14 residues. Germline V gives CDR1 MNHEY, CDR2 SMNVEV (reference sequence). V was pared by 7 bases and J by 6 bases, with 9 bases of the junction left unmatched.

The V call is TRBV4-1, the J call TRBJ2-3; 10 nucleotides align to TRBD2. Losses at the gene ends were 4 bases for V and 3 bases for J; bases not matched to a gene: 4. Germline CDR1 is MGHRA and CDR2 is YSYEKL. This CDR3 has 15 residues. The CDR3: CASSRIAGGTDTQYF. The CDR3 coding sequence is TGCGCCAGCAGCCGGATAGCGGGGGGAACAGATACGCAGTATTTT.

V gene TRBV4-1 combines with J gene TRBJ1-5; TRBD1 is a possible D gene (6 bases). CDR3 length: 18 amino acids. Deletions cut 3 bases from V and 1 base from J, with 19 bases between. In germline, CDR1 is MGHRA, CDR2 YSYEKL. The CDR3 DNA is TGCGCCAGCAGCCAGTTTTGGCAGGGGACATGGAGCAATCAGCCCCAGCATTTT. Protein product: CASSQFWQGTWSNQPQHF.

The count of this clone is one. CDR3 protein: CASSSTAINTEAFF. CDR3 nucleotides: TGTGCCAGCAGCTCGACAGCTATTAACACTGAAGCTTTCTTT. V and J are TRBV6-5 and TRBJ1-1; D perhaps matches TRBD1 (5 bases). Trimming removed 6 bases from V and 2 bases from J, with 13 bases in between. Germline V gene lookup returns CDR1 MNHEY and CDR2 SVGAGI. This CDR3 has 14 amino acids.

Points on this clone: Germline and junction disagree at one end, which may indicate a read error. CDR3 sequence reads: CASSQGETSGRLVF. CDR3 bases: TGTGCCAGCAGCCAAGGCGAGACTAGCGGGAGGTTGGTTTTT. J is TRBJ2-2 and V is TRBV4-2; TRBD2 aligns across 13 bases. This CDR3 has 14 amino acids. Germline V lookup: CDR1 LGHNA, CDR2 YNFKEQ.

This chain uses TRBV7-3 with TRBJ2-1; TRBD2 matches at 11 bases. CDR3 length: 15 amino acids. CDR1 SGHTA and CDR2 FQGTGA come from the germline V gene. V shed 2 bases and J 5 bases; nucleotides not matched to a gene: 2. The CDR3 sequence: CASSLQTSGDNEQFF. CDR3 in DNA: TGTGCCAGCAGCTTACAGACTAGCGGGGACAATGAGCAGTTCTTC.

This clone was counted a single time. The V call is TRBV29-1, the J call TRBJ2-7; no clear D gene. The CDR3 has 12 amino acids. Deletions cut 4 bases from V and 2 bases from J, with 9 bases between. Germline V gives CDR1 SQVTM, CDR2 ANQGSEA. As DNA, the CDR3 is TGCAGCGTTGGTGGCTTCCCCTACGAGCAGTACTTC. It is translated as CSVGGFPYEQYF.

This chain uses TRBV5-1 with TRBJ1-6; 8 bases are shared with TRBD1. Germline values: CDR1 SGHRS, CDR2 YFSETQ. This CDR3 region has 14 residues. Losses at the gene ends were 4 bases for V and 10 bases for J; bases not matched to a gene: 7. CDR3 bases: TGCGCCAGCAGCACGGACAGGGTTTTATCACCCCTCCACTTT. Protein product: CASSTDRVLSPLHF.

This clone has just one count. This chain uses TRBV9 with TRBJ2-1; a possible D gene is TRBD2 (6 bases). This CDR3 region has 17 residues. Trimming removed 2 bases from V and 7 bases from J, with 22 bases in between. CDR1 and CDR2 from the germline V gene are SGDLS and YYNGEE. CDR3 sequence reads: CASSVSSGGTGTNEQFF. CDR3 DNA sequence: TGTGCCAGCAGCGTTAGTTCGGGCGGGACGGGGACTAATGAGCAGTTCTTC.

The rearrangement uses TRBV5-1 and TRBJ2-2; a possible D gene is TRBD1 (5 bases). Germline loops: CDR1 SGHRS, CDR2 YFSETQ. Trimming took 2 bases from V and 4 from J, leaving 9 bases between them. This CDR3 comprises 14 residues. The CDR3 protein is CASSFGAGTGELFF. In nucleotides, the CDR3 is TGCGCCAGCAGCTTTGGGGCTGGCACCGGGGAGCTGTTTTTT.

The genes are TRBV6-1 and TRBJ2-5; TRBD2 matches 7 bases. Germline V CDR1 and CDR2: MNHNS, SASEGT. With V trimmed by 4 bases and J by 4 bases, 3 bases remained unmatched. The CDR3 contains 13 residues. The CDR3: CASSGAGPETQYF. DNA for the CDR3: TGTGCCAGCAGTGGAGCGGGGCCAGAGACCCAGTACTTC.

In its sample, this clone was seen once. This rearrangement joins TRBV27 to TRBJ1-2; 11 bases match TRBD1. The CDR3 length is 14 residues. CDR1 is MNHEY and CDR2 is SMNVEV in the germline V gene (reference sequence). V lost 4 bases to trimming and J lost 7 bases; unmatched junction nucleotides: 5. The CDR3 DNA follows: TGTGCCAGCAGTTCGACAGGACAGGGGGCTGGCTACACCTTC. It is translated as CASSSTGQGAGYTF.

The rearrangement joins TRBV6-4 to TRBJ2-3; 10 nucleotides line up with TRBD2. V shed 0 bases, J shed 4 bases, and the junction held 1 base outside the gene matches. Germline CDR1 and CDR2: MRHNA and SNTAGT. This CDR3 has 15 residues. The CDR3 sequence is CASSDSGTSADTQYF. CDR3 nucleotides: TGTGCCAGCAGTGACTCCGGGACTAGCGCAGATACGCAGTATTTT.

J is TRBJ2-7 and V is TRBV11-2; no firm D call. The germline V gene encodes CDR1 SGHAT and CDR2 FQNNGV. Trimming took off 4 bases at V and 4 bases at J, with 8 bases between the two ends. This CDR3 is built from 12 residues. CDR3 DNA: TGTGCCAGCAGCTCATCCCAATACGAGCAGTACTTC. Translated, it gives CASSSSQYEQYF.

V gene TRBV28 combines with J gene TRBJ2-5; 8 bases match TRBD1. Germline assignment: CDR1 MDHEN and CDR2 SYDVKM. The CDR3 length is 13 residues. V shed 6 bases, J shed 5 bases, and the junction held 5 bases outside the gene matches. CDR3 protein: CASSPGQVETQYF. In DNA, the CDR3 is TGTGCCAGCAGCCCGGGACAGGTGGAGACCCAGTACTTC.

This clone has just one count. The rearrangement uses TRBV6-5 and TRBJ1-5, with 7 positions matching TRBD1. The CDR3 runs 14 residues. CDR1 and CDR2 from the germline V gene are MNHEY and SVGAGI. The trim removed 6 bases at V and 3 bases at J, leaving 5 bases unmatched. The DNA of the CDR3 is TGTGCCAGCAGAGCGACAGGGACCAATCAGCCCCAGCATTTT. Translated, it gives CASRATGTNQPQHF.

The chain carries TRBV7-2 and TRBJ1-5, with D unclear. Germline CDR1 reads SGHTA; CDR2 reads FQGNSA. The CDR3 is made up of 16 amino acids. V was clipped by 5 bases and J by 0 bases, with 14 bases between them. CDR3 nucleotide sequence: TGTGCCAGCAGCCCAAGCGGACGGAGTAGCAATCAGCCCCAGCATTTT. This translates into CASSPSGRSSNQPQHF.

The chain joins TRBV19 to TRBJ1-1; the match to TRBD1 covers 9 bases. Germline assignment: CDR1 LNHDA and CDR2 SQIVND (reference sequence). V gave up 5 bases and J gave up 5 bases; unmatched junction bases: 3. There are 13 residues in the CDR3. The CDR3 here is CASSHRGQTEAFF. In DNA form, the CDR3 reads TGTGCCAGTAGTCACAGGGGGCAAACTGAAGCTTTCTTT.